Listed below are T cell receptor beta chains from one sample, sequenced in a study of cytotoxic CD8 clonotypes in ibrutinib-treated CLL. Assay: immunoSEQ multiplex PCR; the TCRdb copy retains only in-frame clones and omits some. The sample records about 310,000 clones, 80% being singletons. The specimen comprised PBMCs, sampled before ibrutinib treatment. Source of these receptors: a human donor with chronic lymphocytic leukemia. Both conserved end residues are part of each CDR3. D genes are given only for firm matches. Not every row has a clone size; where given, it reads once, few, many or a size class.

clone size,D gene,V gene,J gene,CDR3 DNA,CDR3 protein
once,-,TRBV2,TRBJ2-3,TGTGCCAGCAGTGGGCTCGCAGATACGCAGTATTTT,CASSGLADTQYF
-,-,TRBV5-1,TRBJ2-1,TGCGCCAGCAGCTTGGAGGCAGACTACAATGAGCAGTTCTTC,CASSLEADYNEQFF
-,TRBD2,TRBV7-3,TRBJ2-1,TGTGCCAGCAGCTTGCTAAGCGGGAGGGAGCACAATGAGCAGTTCTTC,CASSLLSGREHNEQFF
-,-,TRBV2,TRBJ2-3,TGTGCCAGCAAAAGGACTAGCACAGATACGCAGTATTTT,CASKRTSTDTQYF
-,-,TRBV2,TRBJ1-5,TGTGCCAGCAGTGCCTACAGGGTTAGCAATCAGCCCCAGCATTTT,CASSAYRVSNQPQHF
-,-,TRBV20-1,TRBJ1-4,TGCAGTGCGCGTCTCGAAAAACTGTTTTTT,CSARLEKLFF
-,TRBD1,TRBV7-9,TRBJ2-2,TGTGCCAGCTTAATTCCGGACAGGGCCACCGGGGAGCTGTTTTTT,CASLIPDRATGELFF
-,-,TRBV28,TRBJ1-2,TGTGCCAGAGAACCGCCCGAATCCCACCGGGCCCTCTTTCTCTATGGCTACACCTTC,CAREPPESHRALFLYGYTF
-,TRBD2,TRBV7-3,TRBJ2-1,TGTGCCAGCAGCTTAAGGGCGGGAGTAATGGATGAGCAGTTCTTC,CASSLRAGVMDEQFF
once,-,TRBV18,TRBJ1-2,TGTGCCAGCTCCCCGGACAGCGAATATGGCCACACCTTC,CASSPDSEYGHTF
-,-,TRBV6-5,TRBJ1-4,TGTGCCAGCAGTCTGGCAGCAACTAATGAAAAACTGTTTTTT,CASSLAATNEKLFF
-,-,TRBV9,TRBJ1-1,TGTGCCAGCAGCCCCGGACCCTGGGAGAACACTGAAGCTTTCTTT,CASSPGPWENTEAFF
-,-,TRBV29-1,TRBJ2-1,TGCAGCGTTGGACGGCGTGAGCAGTTCTTC,CSVGRREQFF
few,TRBD2,TRBV7-6,TRBJ2-7,TGTGCCAGCAGCCAGAGGACTAGCGGGCCTGCCTACGAGCAGTACTTC,CASSQRTSGPAYEQYF
few,-,TRBV27,TRBJ2-7,TGTGCCAGCAGCCGGCGGCCGTTCTACGAGCAGTACTTC,CASSRRPFYEQYF
-,-,TRBV11-2,TRBJ1-1,TGTGCCAGCAGCTTAGAAGGGGGGACTGAAGCTTTCTTT,CASSLEGGTEAFF
-,-,TRBV7-2,TRBJ1-4,TGTGCCAGCAGCTTAGCGGGGTATGATGAAAAACTGTTTTTT,CASSLAGYDEKLFF
-,-,TRBV27,TRBJ2-7,TGTGCCATCGGACAGTCCTCCTACGAGCAGTACTTC,CAIGQSSYEQYF
-,-,TRBV19,TRBJ1-3,TGTGCCAGTAGTGTACGGAGGGCGGCTGGAAACACCATATATTTT,CASSVRRAAGNTIYF
-,-,TRBV27,TRBJ2-7,TGTGCCAGCAGTTTGACCGGGAACCGGGCCTACGAGCAGTACTTC,CASSLTGNRAYEQYF
few,-,TRBV2,TRBJ2-1,TGTGCCAGCAAAATTGGCAATGAGCAGTTCTTC,CASKIGNEQFF
-,TRBD1,TRBV18,TRBJ1-1,TGTGCCAGCTCACCCGGGACAGGGGTCACTGAAGCTTTCTTT,CASSPGTGVTEAFF
-,-,TRBV19,TRBJ1-5,TGTGCCAGTAGTTTAGCAGGAGGGGATAATCAGCCCCAGCATTTT,CASSLAGGDNQPQHF
few,-,TRBV27,TRBJ2-3,TGTGCCAGCGGTAGGCAGTATTTT,CASGRQYF
-,TRBD1,TRBV19,TRBJ2-1,TGTGCCTCGTGCCAGGGACAGGGGTGGAGGGAGGCCCGTTTTCTCTACAATGAGCAGTTCTTC,CASCQGQGWREARFLYNEQFF
-,TRBD1,TRBV5-1,TRBJ2-1,TGCGCCAGCAGCCGCCGGGGACAGACAGATGAGCAGTTCTTC,CASSRRGQTDEQFF